Following are 3 T cell receptor beta chains from one sample sequenced in a study of cytomegalovirus exposure and HLA in healthy donors. Use of 60 Vbeta and 13 Jbeta primers characterized the PCR. Clones were read by immunoSEQ multiplex PCR, and TCRdb kept only the in-frame ones, dropping some. Of over 150,000 clones listed, 79% are singletons. Sequenced sample: PBMCs. The receptors originated from a man aged 35 to 55 in good health and CMV-seronegative.

This clone appeared a few times. This chain connects TRBV2 to TRBJ1-4, with D hard to call. V was cut by 6 bases and J by 8 bases, with 13 bases left in between. Germline V gene lookup returns CDR1 SNHLY and CDR2 FYNNEI. The CDR3 spans 13 residues. The CDR3 nucleotides are TGTGCCAGCAGACCAGGAAGTGGAGAAAAACTGTTTTTT. Amino acids: CASRPGSGEKLFF.

The chain joins TRBV15 to TRBJ2-7; no clear D. Germline V gives CDR1 LNHNV, CDR2 YYDKDF (reference sequence). Trimming shortened V by 0 bases and J by 10 bases, and 13 bases separated the two germline ends. The CDR3 length is 13 residues. The CDR3 sequence is CATSRDIGTGQYF. CDR3 nucleotides: TGTGCCACCAGCAGAGATATCGGTACCGGTCAGTACTTC.

J is TRBJ2-3 and V is TRBV5-1; TRBD2 aligns across 9 bases. The CDR3 is made up of 16 amino acids. V lost 5 bases to trimming and J lost 0 bases; unmatched junction nucleotides: 7. CDR1 and CDR2 (germline): SGHRS, YFSETQ. The CDR3 DNA reads TGCGCCAGCAGGGCAGGACTAGCGATTAGCACAGATACGCAGTATTTT. Translation: CASRAGLAISTDTQYF.